This T cell receptor (beta chain) emerged from a study of blood T cells in healthy people across ages. As concerns this clonotype: The antigen is unknown.

Findings and caveats of the study: Naive T cell percentage showed a strong correlation with TCR beta diversity. Older age went with lower TCR beta diversity per million T cells, in a roughly linear way.

A second about 7 to 11 cycle PCR used barcoded and J-beta primers. MiXCR, applied by TCRdb to the 5' RACE reads, yields one record per CDR3 protein. The table records some 1,800,000 distinct CDR3 sequences, roughly 43% of them present only once. From germline, CDR1 is MNHEY and CDR2 SVGEGT. The V and J ends lost 0 bases and 6 bases respectively, with 9 bases between them. This CDR3 is built from 14 residues. The TCR was taken from a human donor in good health. Sequences were obtained from blood. The chain joins TRBV6-2 or TRBV6-3 to TRBJ2-1; D is uncertain. The CDR3 loop reads CASSYSKWGNEQFF. In DNA, the CDR3 is TGTGCCAGCAGTTACTCGAAGTGGGGCAATGAGCAGTTCTTC.